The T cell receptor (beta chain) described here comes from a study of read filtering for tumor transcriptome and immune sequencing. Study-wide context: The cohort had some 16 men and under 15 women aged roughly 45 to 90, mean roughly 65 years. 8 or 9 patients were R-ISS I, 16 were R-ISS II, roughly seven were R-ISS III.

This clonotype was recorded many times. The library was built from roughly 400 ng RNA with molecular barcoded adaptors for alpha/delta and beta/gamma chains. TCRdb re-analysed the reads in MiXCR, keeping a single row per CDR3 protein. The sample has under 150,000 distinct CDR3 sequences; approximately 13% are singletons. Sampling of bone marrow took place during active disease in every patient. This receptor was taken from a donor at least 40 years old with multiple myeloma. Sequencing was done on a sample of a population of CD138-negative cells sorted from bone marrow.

DNA for the CDR3: TGTGCCAGCATCATGGGGAATGAGCAGTTCTTC. It codes for CASIMGNEQFF. The chain recombines TRBV6-1 with TRBJ2-1; D gene uncertain. The CDR3 is 11 residues long. The germline V gene has CDR1 MNHNS and CDR2 SASEGT. The ends were cut back, 7 bases at V and 7 bases at J, with 8 bases in the middle.